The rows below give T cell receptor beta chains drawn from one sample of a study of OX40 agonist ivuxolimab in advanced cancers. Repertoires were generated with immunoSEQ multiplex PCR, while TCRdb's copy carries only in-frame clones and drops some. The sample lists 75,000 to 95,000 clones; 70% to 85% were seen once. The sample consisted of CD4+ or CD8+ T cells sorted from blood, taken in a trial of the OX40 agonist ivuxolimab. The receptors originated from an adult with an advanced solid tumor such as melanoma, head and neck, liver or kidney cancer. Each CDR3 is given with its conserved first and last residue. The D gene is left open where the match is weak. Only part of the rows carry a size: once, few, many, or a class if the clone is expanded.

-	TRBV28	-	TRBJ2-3	TGTGCCAGCAGTTTATACAGGTTGAATACGCAGTATTTT	CASSLYRLNTQYF
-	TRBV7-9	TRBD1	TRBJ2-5	TGTGCCAGCAGCTTCCGGGACAGCGGAGAGACCCAGTACTTC	CASSFRDSGETQYF
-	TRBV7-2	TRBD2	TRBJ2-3	TGTGCCAGCAGCTTAATGGCGGGGGGAACAGATACGCAGTATTTT	CASSLMAGGTDTQYF
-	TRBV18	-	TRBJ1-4	TGTGCCAGCTCACCTATCAGGGACACTCTTGAAAAACTGTTTTTT	CASSPIRDTLEKLFF
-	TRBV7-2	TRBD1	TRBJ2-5	TGTGCCAGCAGCTTACAGGGGGCTTTAGAGACCCAGTACTTC	CASSLQGALETQYF
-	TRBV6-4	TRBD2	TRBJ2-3	TGTGCCAGCAGTGACCAGCGGGGGGATACGCAGTATTTT	CASSDQRGDTQYF
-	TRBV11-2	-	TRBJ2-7	TGTGCCAGCAGCTTACAACGCTACGAGCAGTACTTC	CASSLQRYEQYF
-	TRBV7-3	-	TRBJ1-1	TGTGCCAGCAGACTGAGCATGAACACTGAAGCTTTCTTT	CASRLSMNTEAFF
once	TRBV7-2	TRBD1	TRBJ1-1	TGTGCCAGCAGCTTGGAAACAGGGGGCGAAGCTTTCTTT	CASSLETGGEAFF
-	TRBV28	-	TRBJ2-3	TGTGCCAGCAGTTTATCCAGCACAGATACGCAGTATTTT	CASSLSSTDTQYF
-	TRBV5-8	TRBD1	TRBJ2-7	TGTGCCAGCTTTTCTTGGACAGGGTCCTACGAGCAGTACTTC	CASFSWTGSYEQYF
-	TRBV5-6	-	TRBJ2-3	TGTGCCAGCAGCTCACTCGGGGTCCTGAGCACAGATACGCAGTATTTT	CASSSLGVLSTDTQYF
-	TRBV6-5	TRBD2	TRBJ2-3	TGTGCCAGCAGTCGGGGGGGGGCTGGCACAGATACGCAGTATTTT	CASSRGGAGTDTQYF
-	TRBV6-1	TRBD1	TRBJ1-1	TGTGCCAGCAGTGCCGAACATTGGGGACAGCATCTATCCATGAACACTGAAGCTTTCTTT	CASSAEHWGQHLSMNTEAFF
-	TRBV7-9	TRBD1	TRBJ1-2	TGTGCCAGCAGCCCACCCGTGGACAGGCGGCCTAACTATGGCTACACCTTC	CASSPPVDRRPNYGYTF
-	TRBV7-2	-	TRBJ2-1	TGTGCCAGCAGCTTAATGGGGGCCTCCTACAATGAGCAGTTCTTC	CASSLMGASYNEQFF
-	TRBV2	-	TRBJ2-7	TGTGCCAGCAAGCTAGGTAACTCCTTGGGCTACGAGCAGTACTTC	CASKLGNSLGYEQYF
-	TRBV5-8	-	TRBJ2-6	TGTGCCAGCAGCGGGGGACGGCTAGTCCCTACAGCTGGGGCCAACGTCCTGACTTTC	CASSGGRLVPTAGANVLTF
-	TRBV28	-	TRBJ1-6	TGTGCCAGCAACGTAGTGCCTTTTAATTCACCCCTCCACTTT	CASNVVPFNSPLHF
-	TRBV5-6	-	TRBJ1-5	TGTGCCAGCAGCTTCCACTCCGGGAATAGAGGGAATCAGCCCCAGCATTTT	CASSFHSGNRGNQPQHF
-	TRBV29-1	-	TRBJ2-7	TGCAGCGTTCAGTTTAAACAAGACGAGCAGTACTTC	CSVQFKQDEQYF
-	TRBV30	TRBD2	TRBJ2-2	TGTGCCTGGAATCCGGGGGGTCAAACCGGGGAGCTGTTTTTT	CAWNPGGQTGELFF
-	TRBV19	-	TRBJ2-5	TGTGCCAGTAGTACGATCCACTCGGAGACCCAGTACTTC	CASSTIHSETQYF
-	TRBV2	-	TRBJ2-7	TGTGCCAGCAGTGCGGTCGTCTCCTACGAGCAGTACTTC	CASSAVVSYEQYF
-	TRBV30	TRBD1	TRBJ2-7	TGTGCCTGGAGTCCGACAGGGCCCTACGAGCAGTACTTC	CAWSPTGPYEQYF
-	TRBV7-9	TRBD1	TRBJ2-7	TGTGCCAGCAGCTTATCAGGGGGTTACGAGCAGTACTTC	CASSLSGGYEQYF
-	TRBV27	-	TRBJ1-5	TGTGCCAGCAGTTCATTAGTAGGGAACAATCAGCCCCAGCATTTT	CASSSLVGNNQPQHF
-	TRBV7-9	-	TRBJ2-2	TGTGCCAGCAGCTTAAGACCGATTAACACCGGGGAGCTGTTTTTT	CASSLRPINTGELFF
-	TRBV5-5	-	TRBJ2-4	TGTGCCAGCAGCTTGGACCCGCTAGCGCGCGGAAACATTCAGTACTTC	CASSLDPLARGNIQYF
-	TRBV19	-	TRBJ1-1	TGTGCCAGTAGTACCTCGCCTGGGACACAAGACACTGAAGCTTTCTTT	CASSTSPGTQDTEAFF
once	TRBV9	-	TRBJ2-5	TGTGCCAGCAGCGTGCGAGGGGGGCAAGAGACCCAGTACTTC	CASSVRGGQETQYF
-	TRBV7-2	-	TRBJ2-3	TGTGCCAGCAGCTTAGACGTGGGGATGGATACGCAGTATTTT	CASSLDVGMDTQYF
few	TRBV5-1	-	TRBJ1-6	TGCGCCAGCAGCTTGGGACAGCCGGGTTCCTATAATTCACCCCTCCACTTT	CASSLGQPGSYNSPLHF
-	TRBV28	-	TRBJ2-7	TGTGCCAGCAGTTTACCCCAGGGGAGGTACGAGCAGTACTTC	CASSLPQGRYEQYF
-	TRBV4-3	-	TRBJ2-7	TGCGCCAGCAGCCAAGATCGGAGCAGCTACGAGCAGTACTTC	CASSQDRSSYEQYF
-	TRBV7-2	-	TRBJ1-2	TGTGCCAGCAGCTTAGAATTACAGCTTAACTATGGCTACACCTTC	CASSLELQLNYGYTF
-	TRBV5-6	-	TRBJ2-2	TGTGCCAGCAGCTGGGTTGGGGCCACCGGGGAGCTGTTTTTT	CASSWVGATGELFF
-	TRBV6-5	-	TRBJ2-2	TGTGCCAGCAGTTACTCTACTGGCACCGGGGAGCTGTTTTTT	CASSYSTGTGELFF
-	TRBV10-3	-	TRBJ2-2	TGTGCCATTACCCAATATGACGGGGAGCTGTTTTTT	CAITQYDGELFF
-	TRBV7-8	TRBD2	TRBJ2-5	TGTGCCAGCAGGCCGTTAGCGGGGGGCCGGATAAGGGAGACCCAGTACTTC	CASRPLAGGRIRETQYF
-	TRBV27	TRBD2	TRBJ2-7	TGTGCCAGCAGTTTTAGCGGGGGGTCCACCTACGAGCAGTACTTC	CASSFSGGSTYEQYF
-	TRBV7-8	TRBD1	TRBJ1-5	TGTGCCAGCAGCCAAGGGACAGGGAGGAATAGCAATCAGCCCCAGCATTTT	CASSQGTGRNSNQPQHF
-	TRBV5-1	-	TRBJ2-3	TGCGCCAGCAGCTTGGGTTCACACGGGGATACGCAGTATTTT	CASSLGSHGDTQYF
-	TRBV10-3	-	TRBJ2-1	TGTGCCACCAACCCGGGGAGCTCCTACAATGAGCAGTTCTTC	CATNPGSSYNEQFF
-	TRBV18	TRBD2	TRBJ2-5	TGTGCCAGCTCACCAGGACTAGCGGGGCAAGAGACCCAGTACTTC	CASSPGLAGQETQYF